This T cell receptor beta chain appears in the sequencing data of a study of blood T cell repertoires in COVID-19. Study-level background: PBMCs, B-cell-depleted T cells, or T cells provided the cDNA or gDNA that made up the material.

The CDR3 is made up of 19 amino acids. The germline V gene has CDR1 MRHNA and CDR2 SNTAGT. The ends lost 0 bases at V and 6 bases at J; junction bases unmatched: 16. Source study methods: Estimation of nucleated cell counts relied on the amplification of reference gene primers. This table comes from immunoSEQ multiplex PCR, and its TCRdb copy is limited to in-frame clones, with some not included. V and J calls and clone size are given by that table; D and trimming were obtained from the DNA. Of some 260,000 clones listed, about 86% are singletons. Participants were aged about 18 to 100 years from 24 US areas. Cohort placement rested on clinical history that participants reported themselves.

Sequencing input: PBMCs or T cells enriched from blood (not recorded which). The receptor was isolated from a man aged 25-45 years with acute COVID-19. V is TRBV6-4 and J is TRBJ1-4, with 7 bases lining up with TRBD1. DNA of the CDR3: TGTGCCAGCAGTGACTCGGTGGGAGTTGACTGCCAGGGGGATGAAAAACTGTTTTTT. Translating gives CASSDSVGVDCQGDEKLFF.